The text below deals with one T cell receptor beta chain. In the study's own analysis: The authors estimated nucleated cell counts from reference gene primer amplification. The protocol was immunoSEQ multiplex PCR, while the TCRdb copy is restricted to in-frame clones and leaves out a portion. V and J calls plus clone size are reproduced from that table; the DNA served to infer D and trimming. This table holds 250,000 to 350,000 clones, about nine tenths found once. This entry is derived from a study of blood T cell repertoires in COVID-19. Across the whole study: Specimens from acute and convalescent COVID-19 originated in the United States, Italy and Spain. Sources were T cells, B-cell-depleted T cells, or PBMCs; the material itself was cDNA or gDNA.

CDR3 length: 15 residues. V was clipped by 7 bases and J by 3 bases, with 17 bases between them. CDR1 is MDHEN, CDR2 SYDVKM, per germline. The sample comprised peripheral blood. The TCR comes from a man between 18 and 35 years old with active or convalescent COVID-19. This sequence joins TRBV28 and TRBJ2-3, with D perhaps TRBD2 (6 bases). The CDR3 DNA is TGTGCCAGCACCCCTAGACTAGTTTTAACAGATACGCAGTATTTT. It yields the protein CASTPRLVLTDTQYF.